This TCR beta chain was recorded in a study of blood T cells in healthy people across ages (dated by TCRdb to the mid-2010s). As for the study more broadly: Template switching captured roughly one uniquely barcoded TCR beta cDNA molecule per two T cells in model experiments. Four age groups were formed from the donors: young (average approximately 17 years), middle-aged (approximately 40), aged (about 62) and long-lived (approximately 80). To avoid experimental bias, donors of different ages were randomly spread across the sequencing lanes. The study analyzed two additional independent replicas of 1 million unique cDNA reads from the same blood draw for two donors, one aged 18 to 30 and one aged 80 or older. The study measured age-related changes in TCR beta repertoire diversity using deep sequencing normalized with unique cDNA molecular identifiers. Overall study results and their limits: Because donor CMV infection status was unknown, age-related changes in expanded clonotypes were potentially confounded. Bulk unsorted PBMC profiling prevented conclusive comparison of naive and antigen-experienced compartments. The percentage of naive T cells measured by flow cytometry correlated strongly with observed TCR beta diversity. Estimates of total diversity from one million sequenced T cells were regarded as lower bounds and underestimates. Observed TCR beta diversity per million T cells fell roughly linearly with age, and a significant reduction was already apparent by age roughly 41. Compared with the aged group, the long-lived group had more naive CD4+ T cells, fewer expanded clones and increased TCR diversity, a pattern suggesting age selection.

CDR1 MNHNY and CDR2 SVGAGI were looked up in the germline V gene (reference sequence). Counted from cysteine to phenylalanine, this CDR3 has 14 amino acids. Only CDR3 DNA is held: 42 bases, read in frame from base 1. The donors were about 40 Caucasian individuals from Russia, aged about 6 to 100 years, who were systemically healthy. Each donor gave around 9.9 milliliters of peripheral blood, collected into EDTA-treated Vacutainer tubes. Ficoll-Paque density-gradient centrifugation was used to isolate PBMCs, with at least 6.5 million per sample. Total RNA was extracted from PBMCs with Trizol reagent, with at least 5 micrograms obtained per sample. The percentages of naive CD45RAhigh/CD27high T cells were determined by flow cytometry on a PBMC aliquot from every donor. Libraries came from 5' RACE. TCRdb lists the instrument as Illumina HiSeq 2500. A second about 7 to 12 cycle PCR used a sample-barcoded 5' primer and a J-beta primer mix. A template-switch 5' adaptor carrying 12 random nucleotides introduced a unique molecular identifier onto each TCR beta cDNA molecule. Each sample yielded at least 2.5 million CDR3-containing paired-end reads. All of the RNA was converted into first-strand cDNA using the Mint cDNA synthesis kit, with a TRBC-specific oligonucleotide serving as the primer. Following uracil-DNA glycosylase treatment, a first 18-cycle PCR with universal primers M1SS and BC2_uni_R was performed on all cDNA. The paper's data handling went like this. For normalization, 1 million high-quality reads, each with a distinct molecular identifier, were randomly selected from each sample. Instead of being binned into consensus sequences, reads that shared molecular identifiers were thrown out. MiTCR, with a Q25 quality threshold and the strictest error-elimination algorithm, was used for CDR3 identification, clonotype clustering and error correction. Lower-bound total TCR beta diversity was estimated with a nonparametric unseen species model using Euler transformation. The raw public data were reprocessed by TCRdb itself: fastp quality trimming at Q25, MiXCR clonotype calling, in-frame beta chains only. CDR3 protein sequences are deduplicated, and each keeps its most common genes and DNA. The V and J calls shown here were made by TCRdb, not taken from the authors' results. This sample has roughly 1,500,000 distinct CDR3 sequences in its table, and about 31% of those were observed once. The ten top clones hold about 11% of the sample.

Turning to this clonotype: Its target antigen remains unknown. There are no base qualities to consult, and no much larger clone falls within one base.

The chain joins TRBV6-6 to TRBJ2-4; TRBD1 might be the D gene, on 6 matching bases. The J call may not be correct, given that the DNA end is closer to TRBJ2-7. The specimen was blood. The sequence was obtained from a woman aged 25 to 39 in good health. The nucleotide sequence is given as TGTGCCAGCAGCCGCCTCAGGGGAACCTACGAGCAGTACTTC. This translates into CASSRLRGTYEQYF.